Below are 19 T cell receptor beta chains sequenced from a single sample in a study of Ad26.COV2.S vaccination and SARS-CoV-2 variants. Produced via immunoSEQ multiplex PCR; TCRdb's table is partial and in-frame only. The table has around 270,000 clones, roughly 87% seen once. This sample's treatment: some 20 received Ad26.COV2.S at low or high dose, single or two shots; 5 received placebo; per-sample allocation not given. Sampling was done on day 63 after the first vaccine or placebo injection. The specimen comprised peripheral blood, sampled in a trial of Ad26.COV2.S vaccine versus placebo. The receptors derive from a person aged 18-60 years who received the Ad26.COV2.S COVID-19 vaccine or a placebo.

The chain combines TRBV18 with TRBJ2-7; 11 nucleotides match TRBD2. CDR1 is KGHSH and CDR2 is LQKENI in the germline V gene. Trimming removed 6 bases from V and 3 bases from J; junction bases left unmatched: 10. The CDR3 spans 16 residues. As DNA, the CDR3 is TGTGCCAGCTCGCCAAACGGGACTAGCGGCTTCTACGAGCAGTACTTC. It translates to CASSPNGTSGFYEQYF.

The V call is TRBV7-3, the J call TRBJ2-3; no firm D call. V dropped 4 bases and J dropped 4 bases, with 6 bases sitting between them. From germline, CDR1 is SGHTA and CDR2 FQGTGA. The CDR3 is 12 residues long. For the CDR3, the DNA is TGTGCCAGCAGCTATGGGGCAGATACGCAGTATTTT. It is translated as CASSYGADTQYF.

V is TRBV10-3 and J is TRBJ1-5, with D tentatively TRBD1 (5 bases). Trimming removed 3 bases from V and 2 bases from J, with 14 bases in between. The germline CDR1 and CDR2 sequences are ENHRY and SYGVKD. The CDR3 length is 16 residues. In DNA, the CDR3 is TGTGCCATCAGTGAAGTGGCAGGGTCGGGCAATCAGCCCCAGCATTTT. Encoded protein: CAISEVAGSGNQPQHF.

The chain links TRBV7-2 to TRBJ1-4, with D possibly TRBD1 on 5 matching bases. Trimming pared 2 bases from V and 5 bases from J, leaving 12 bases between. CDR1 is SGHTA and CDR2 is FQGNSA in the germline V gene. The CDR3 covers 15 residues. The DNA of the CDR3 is TGTGCCAGCAGCTTAACCCCGAGACAGAATGAAAAACTGTTTTTT. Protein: CASSLTPRQNEKLFF.

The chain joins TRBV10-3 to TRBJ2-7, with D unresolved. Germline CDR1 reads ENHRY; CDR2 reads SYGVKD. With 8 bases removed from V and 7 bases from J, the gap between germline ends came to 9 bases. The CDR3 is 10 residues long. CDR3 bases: TGTGCCATCGCTTGTGGAGAGCAGTACGTC. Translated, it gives CAIACGEQYV.

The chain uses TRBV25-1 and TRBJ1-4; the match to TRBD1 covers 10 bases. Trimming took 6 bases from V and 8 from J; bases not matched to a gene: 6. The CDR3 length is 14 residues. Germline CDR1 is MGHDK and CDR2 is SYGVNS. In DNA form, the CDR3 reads TGTGCCAGCAGGTCCGGGACAGGGGAGGAAAAACTGTTTTTT. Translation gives CASRSGTGEEKLFF.

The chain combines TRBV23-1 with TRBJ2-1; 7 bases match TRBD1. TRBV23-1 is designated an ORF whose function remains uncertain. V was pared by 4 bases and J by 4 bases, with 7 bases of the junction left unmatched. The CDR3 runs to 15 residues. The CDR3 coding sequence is TGCGCCAGCAGTCGGGACAGTAATATATACAATGAGCAGTTCTTC. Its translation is CASSRDSNIYNEQFF.

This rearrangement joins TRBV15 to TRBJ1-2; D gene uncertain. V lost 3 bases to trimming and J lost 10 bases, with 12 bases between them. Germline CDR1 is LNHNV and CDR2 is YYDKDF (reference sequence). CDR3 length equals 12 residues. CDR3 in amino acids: CATSRGIGDYTF. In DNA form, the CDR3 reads TGTGCCACCAGCAGGGGAATTGGGGACTACACCTTC.

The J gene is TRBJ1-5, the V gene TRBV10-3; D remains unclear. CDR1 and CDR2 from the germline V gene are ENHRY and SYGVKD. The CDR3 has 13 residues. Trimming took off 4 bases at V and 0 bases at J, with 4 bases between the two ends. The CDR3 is CAISGGSNQPQHF. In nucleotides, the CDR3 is TGTGCCATCAGTGGGGGTAGCAATCAGCCCCAGCATTTT.

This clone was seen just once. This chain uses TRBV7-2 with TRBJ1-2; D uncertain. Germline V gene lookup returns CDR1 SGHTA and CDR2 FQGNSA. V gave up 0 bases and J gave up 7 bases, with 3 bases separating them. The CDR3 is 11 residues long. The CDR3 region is CASSLASGYTF. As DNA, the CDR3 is TGTGCCAGCAGCTTAGCTTCTGGCTACACCTTC.

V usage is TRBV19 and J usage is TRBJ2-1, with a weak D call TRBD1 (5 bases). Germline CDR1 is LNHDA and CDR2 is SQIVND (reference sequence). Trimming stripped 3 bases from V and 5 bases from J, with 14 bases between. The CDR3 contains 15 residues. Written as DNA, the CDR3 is TGTGCCAGTAGTATGGATAGGGGCCAAAACAATGAGCAGTTCTTC. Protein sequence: CASSMDRGQNNEQFF.

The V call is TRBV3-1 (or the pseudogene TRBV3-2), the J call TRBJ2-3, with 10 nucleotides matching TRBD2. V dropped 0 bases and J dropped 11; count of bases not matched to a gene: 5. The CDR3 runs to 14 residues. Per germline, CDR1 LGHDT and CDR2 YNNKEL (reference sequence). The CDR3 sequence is CASSQESASGRQYF. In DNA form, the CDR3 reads TGTGCCAGCAGCCAAGAATCCGCTAGCGGGAGGCAGTATTTT.

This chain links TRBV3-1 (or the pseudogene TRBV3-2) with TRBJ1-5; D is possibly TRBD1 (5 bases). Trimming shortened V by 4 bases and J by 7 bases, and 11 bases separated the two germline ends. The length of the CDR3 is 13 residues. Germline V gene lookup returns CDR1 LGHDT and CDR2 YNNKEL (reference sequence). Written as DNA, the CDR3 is TGTGCCAGCAGCCCCGCGGGGGGGCAGCCCCAGCATTTT. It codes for CASSPAGGQPQHF.

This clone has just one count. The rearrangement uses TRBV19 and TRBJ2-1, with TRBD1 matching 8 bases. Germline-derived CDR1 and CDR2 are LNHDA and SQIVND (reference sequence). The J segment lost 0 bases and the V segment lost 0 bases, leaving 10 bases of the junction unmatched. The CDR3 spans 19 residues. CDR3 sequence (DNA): TGTGCCAGTAGTATAGATCCCGGGGGACAGGAAAGCTCCTACAATGAGCAGTTCTTC. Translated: CASSIDPGGQESSYNEQFF.

Here the CDR3 DNA reads TGTGCCAGCAGCTCCGGACAGTTGTACCAAGAGACCCAGTACTTC. Translated: CASSSGQLYQETQYF. This chain links TRBV5-8 with TRBJ2-5; D perhaps matches TRBD1 (6 bases). There are 15 residues in the CDR3. CDR1 is SGHTS, CDR2 YDEGEE, per germline. V shed 3 bases and J shed 0 bases, with 12 bases lying between them.

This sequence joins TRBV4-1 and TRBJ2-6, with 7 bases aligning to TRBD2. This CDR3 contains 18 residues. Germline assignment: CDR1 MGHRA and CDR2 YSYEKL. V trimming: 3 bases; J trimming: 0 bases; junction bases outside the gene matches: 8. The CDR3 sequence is CASSHHRDYPSGANVLTF. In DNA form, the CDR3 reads TGCGCCAGCAGCCACCACCGGGACTACCCCTCTGGGGCCAACGTCCTGACTTTC.

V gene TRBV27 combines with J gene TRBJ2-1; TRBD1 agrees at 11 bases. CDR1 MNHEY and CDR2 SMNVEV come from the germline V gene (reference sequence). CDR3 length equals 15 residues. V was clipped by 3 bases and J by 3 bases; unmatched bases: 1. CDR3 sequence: CASSLGTGGYNEQFF. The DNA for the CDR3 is TGTGCCAGCAGTTTGGGGACAGGGGGCTACAATGAGCAGTTCTTC.

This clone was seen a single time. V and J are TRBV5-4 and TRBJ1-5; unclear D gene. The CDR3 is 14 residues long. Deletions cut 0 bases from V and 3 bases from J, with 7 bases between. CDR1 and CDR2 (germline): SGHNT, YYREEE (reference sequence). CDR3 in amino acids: CASSLDADNQPQHF. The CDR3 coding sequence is TGTGCCAGCAGCTTGGATGCGGACAATCAGCCCCAGCATTTT.

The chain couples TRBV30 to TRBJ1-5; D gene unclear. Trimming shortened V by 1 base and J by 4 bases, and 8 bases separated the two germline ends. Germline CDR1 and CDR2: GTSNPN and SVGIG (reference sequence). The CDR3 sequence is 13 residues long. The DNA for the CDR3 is TGTGCCTGGAGTGGGGGTCCAAATCAGCCCCAGCATTTT. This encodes CAWSGGPNQPQHF.